The 29 T cell receptor beta chains below were found in one sample sequenced in a study of early T cells in non-severe SARS-CoV-2 infection (dated by TCRdb to about 2021). The library came from 5' RACE. The run used a NextSeq 500. TCRdb trimmed the raw reads at Q25, called clones with MiXCR and kept productive beta chains. Duplicate CDR3 protein sequences are folded into a single record with the most common DNA and genes. The sample yields tens of thousands of distinct CDR3 sequences; roughly 13% were counted once. About 3% of the sample is taken by the ten largest. Sequencing used whole blood. The receptors were gathered from an adult who was a healthcare worker with PCR-confirmed SARS-CoV-2 infection or an uninfected control (not recorded which).

The V and J genes are TRBV11-2 and TRBJ2-4; the D is unclear. V was shortened by 1 base and J by 11 bases, with 6 bases between the two germline ends. This CDR3 spans 11 amino acids. Germline assignment: CDR1 SGHAT and CDR2 FQNNGV. CDR3 protein: CASSLGEVQYF. CDR3 bases: TGTGCCAGCAGCTTAGGAGAGGTTCAGTACTTC.

This clonotype showed up many times. This chain links TRBV29-1 with TRBJ2-7; D call uncertain. V lost 2 bases and J 3 bases, leaving 14 bases between the germline ends. CDR1 and CDR2 (germline): SQVTM, ANQGSEA. The CDR3 covers 14 residues. The CDR3 here is CSVEYPGVGYEQYF. CDR3 DNA sequence: TGCAGCGTTGAATATCCGGGCGTCGGCTACGAGCAGTACTTC.

The chain couples TRBV2 to TRBJ2-1; 8 bases line up with TRBD1. Germline CDR1 is SNHLY and CDR2 is FYNNEI. Trimming cost V 4 bases and J 10 bases; bases outside gene matches: 12. The CDR3 has 15 residues. CDR3 in amino acids: CASSARGQESREQFF. The DNA of the CDR3 is TGTGCCAGCAGTGCCAGGGGACAGGAAAGCCGCGAGCAGTTCTTC.

This clonotype has ten or more counts. The V call is TRBV29-1, the J call TRBJ2-5; possibly TRBD2 for D (5 bases). The CDR3 runs to 15 residues. Per the germline V gene, CDR1 is SQVTM and CDR2 is ANQGSEA. The V gene lost 5 bases and the J gene lost 3 bases, with 19 bases spanning the gap. CDR3 in DNA: TGCAGCGTTCGTCGGGGAAGTAGAGATGAAGAGACCCAGTACTTC. It is translated as CSVRRGSRDEETQYF.

This clonotype was counted many times. The chain has TRBV7-2 and TRBJ2-3; D remains ambiguous. The CDR3 length is 14 residues. Trimming removed 2 bases from V and 4 bases from J, with 10 bases in between. The germline CDR1 and CDR2 sequences are SGHTA and FQGNSA. As DNA, the CDR3 is TGTGCCAGCAGCTTAAACCCCCAGGCAGATACGCAGTATTTT. This gives the protein CASSLNPQADTQYF.

This clonotype was seen at least ten times. The chain links TRBV12-5 to TRBJ2-7; perhaps TRBD2 as D (5 bases). CDR3 length: 12 amino acids. Germline CDR1 and CDR2: LGHNT and FRNRAP. The V end lost 7 bases, the J end lost 5 bases, and 12 bases lay between the germline ends. For the CDR3, the DNA is TGTGCTAGTGACCCGGGAACGGACGAGCAGTACTTC. Amino acids: CASDPGTDEQYF.

The sample holds many counts of this clonotype. V gene TRBV4-2 combines with J gene TRBJ1-3; D not certain. The CDR3 covers 16 residues. Per the germline V gene, CDR1 is LGHNA and CDR2 is YNFKEQ. V gave up 0 bases and J gave up 0 bases, with 9 bases separating them. Here the CDR3 reads CASSQDIGSSGNTIYF. For the CDR3, the DNA is TGTGCCAGCAGCCAAGATATAGGGAGCTCTGGAAACACCATATATTTT.

The chain has TRBV11-2 and TRBJ2-1; maybe TRBD1 (6 bases). V lost 7 bases and J 2 bases, leaving 12 bases between the germline ends. Germline lookup yields CDR1 SGHAT and CDR2 FQNNGV. This CDR3 contains 14 residues. CDR3 coding DNA: TGTGCCAGCAACCGACAGGCCGCCTACAATGAGCAGTTCTTC. Amino acid sequence: CASNRQAAYNEQFF.

This clonotype was observed at least ten times. The chain joins TRBV6-5 to TRBJ2-1; no definite D call. V was cut by 6 bases and J by 0 bases, with 9 bases left in between. The germline V gene has CDR1 MNHEY and CDR2 SVGAGI. The CDR3 is 14 amino acids. Here the CDR3 DNA reads TGTGCCAGCAGCCAGGCTTCCTCCTACAATGAGCAGTTCTTC. It is translated as CASSQASSYNEQFF.

The table lists this clonotype with many counts. The J gene is TRBJ2-7, the V gene TRBV28, with a tentative D call TRBD2 (6 bases). Per the germline V gene, CDR1 is MDHEN and CDR2 is SYDVKM. Between the trimmed V and J ends, which lost 11 bases and 3 bases, there was a span of 20 bases. The CDR3 is 14 amino acids. The CDR3 nucleotides read TGTGCCGCCTCCCCCGGAGGGATGCGCTACGAGCAGTACTTC. Encoded protein: CAASPGGMRYEQYF.

This clonotype was recorded at least ten times. The chain recombines TRBV5-1 with TRBJ2-3, with 10 bases matching TRBD1. The CDR3 covers 15 residues. V trimming: 5 bases; J trimming: 2 bases; junction bases outside the gene matches: 5. The germline gives CDR1 SGHRS, CDR2 YFSETQ. The DNA of the CDR3 is TGCGCCAGCAGAAGACAGGGGGCAAACACAGATACGCAGTATTTT. Translation gives CASRRQGANTDTQYF.

There are many counts of this clonotype. The genes are TRBV27 and TRBJ1-2; possibly TRBD1 for D (5 bases). CDR3 length: 11 amino acids. Trimming left V 11 bases short and J 7 bases short, with 14 bases between. The germline gives CDR1 MNHEY, CDR2 SMNVEV (reference sequence). CDR3 sequence: CAPRGEGGYTF. The CDR3 DNA sequence: TGTGCCCCCAGAGGGGAAGGTGGCTACACCTTC.

This clonotype was observed a handful of times. The chain employs TRBV6-6 and TRBJ2-1; D gene unclear. This CDR3 has 12 amino acids. V was trimmed by 4 bases and J by 9 bases, leaving 10 bases between them. The germline V gene has CDR1 MNHNY and CDR2 SVGAGI (reference sequence). The CDR3 DNA follows: TGTGCCAGCAGTTGGTGGGCGGCTGAGCAGTTCTTC. Residues: CASSWWAAEQFF.

This clonotype was seen at least ten times. This sequence joins TRBV28 and TRBJ2-3; no reliable D call. The CDR3 sequence is 16 residues long. The V and J ends lost 7 bases and 1 base respectively, with 18 bases between them. From germline, CDR1 is MDHEN and CDR2 SYDVKM. The CDR3 region is CASNSIGPFGTDTQYF. The CDR3 coding sequence is TGTGCCAGCAATTCAATCGGCCCCTTTGGCACAGATACGCAGTATTTT.

This clonotype came up a few times. J is TRBJ1-3 and V is TRBV15, with unresolved D. There are 16 residues in the CDR3. Germline V gene lookup returns CDR1 LNHNV and CDR2 YYDKDF (reference sequence). V was pared by 4 bases and J by 0 bases, with 13 bases between. The DNA of the CDR3 is TGTGCCACCAGCATAGGCTGGAGGGCCTCTGGAAACACCATATATTTT. The encoded protein is CATSIGWRASGNTIYF.

In this sample, this clonotype turned up many times. The chain carries TRBV6-6 and TRBJ2-7; 9 positions agree with TRBD2. V lost 4 bases to trimming and J lost 3 bases; unmatched junction nucleotides: 7. There are 15 residues in the CDR3. Germline V gives CDR1 MNHNY, CDR2 SVGAGI (reference sequence). Written as DNA, the CDR3 is TGTGCCAGCAGTTCCCCGGGACTAGCTAACTACGAGCAGTACTTC. The encoded protein is CASSSPGLANYEQYF.

The genes are TRBV27 and TRBJ2-7; tentatively, D is TRBD1 (5 bases). With 5 bases removed from V and 9 bases from J, the gap between germline ends came to 14 bases. In germline, CDR1 is MNHEY, CDR2 SMNVEV (reference sequence). This CDR3 comprises 12 residues. This chain's CDR3 is CASSRGTYGQYF. The CDR3 DNA is TGTGCCAGCAGTAGGGGAACTTATGGGCAGTACTTC.

This clonotype was seen repeatedly, ten times or more. CDR3 region: CASSPLDRRARLFF. In DNA, the CDR3 is TGTGCCAGCTCACCACTGGACAGGCGAGCAAGACTGTTTTTT. The V call is TRBV18, the J call TRBJ1-4; TRBD1 matches at 7 bases. Germline V gene lookup returns CDR1 KGHSH and CDR2 LQKENI. The CDR3 loop spans 14 amino acids. V trimming: 1 base; J trimming: 13 bases; junction bases outside the gene matches: 9.

Of note for this clonotype: This clone may be a read error of a much larger clone one base away. V is TRBV20-1 and J is TRBJ2-5; 8 nucleotides match TRBD2. Germline trimming cut 3 bases from V and 4 bases from J; bases unmatched to any gene: 7. The germline CDR1 and CDR2 sequences are DFQATT and SNEGSKA (reference sequence). The CDR3 has 14 amino acids. The CDR3 loop is CSARRRGERETQYF. The CDR3 DNA is TGCAGTGCTAGGAGGCGGGGGGAACGAGAGACCCAGTACTTC.

This clonotype was observed a few times. V usage is TRBV4-2 and J usage is TRBJ1-2, with D unresolved. Per the germline V gene, CDR1 is LGHNA and CDR2 is YNFKEQ. Trimming pared 5 bases from V and 6 bases from J, leaving 19 bases between. The CDR3 loop spans 15 amino acids. In nucleotides, the CDR3 is TGTGCCAGCAGCGAAACAAGGAGTTCGGGCAATGGCTACACCTTC. Encoded protein: CASSETRSSGNGYTF.

The rearrangement joins TRBV28 to TRBJ1-6, with 9 nucleotides matching TRBD1. The J segment lost 9 bases and the V segment lost 5 bases, leaving 8 bases of the junction unmatched. The V gene's germline CDR1 is MDHEN and CDR2 SYDVKM. The CDR3 loop spans 15 amino acids. The chain's CDR3 is CASSPGTGTGSPLHF. The CDR3 coding sequence is TGTGCCAGCAGTCCTGGGACAGGGACGGGTTCACCCCTCCACTTT.

In its sample, this clonotype was seen a few times. V gene TRBV2 combines with J gene TRBJ1-6; TRBD1 agrees at 9 bases. The CDR3 totals 16 residues. Germline CDR1 SNHLY, CDR2 FYNNEI. J was trimmed by 8 bases and V by 2 bases; bases with no gene match: 7. The CDR3 DNA reads as TGTGCCAGCAGTGAATGGGGACAGGGTTTTGATTCACCCCTCCACTTT. Translation: CASSEWGQGFDSPLHF.

In this sample, this clonotype turned up many times. The J gene is TRBJ2-5, the V gene TRBV20-1; TRBD1 is a possible D gene (6 bases). V lost 5 bases and J lost 0, with 25 bases in between. The CDR3 loop spans 18 amino acids. Germline CDR1 and CDR2: DFQATT and SNEGSKA (reference sequence). The CDR3 protein is CSAEGVLGKEAYQETQYF. In nucleotides, the CDR3 is TGCAGTGCTGAGGGGGTCCTAGGGAAGGAGGCGTACCAAGAGACCCAGTACTTC.

This clonotype was seen at least ten times. V gene TRBV12-3 or TRBV12-4 combines with J gene TRBJ1-3, with D maybe TRBD1 (5 bases). The CDR3 is 14 residues long. Trimming left V 8 bases short and J 3 bases short, with 14 bases between. DNA of the CDR3: TGTGCCAGCGCCAATGGGGGAGATGGAAACACCATATATTTT. It is translated as CASANGGDGNTIYF.

V is TRBV9 and J is TRBJ2-1; D unresolved. V shed 0 bases and J shed 5 bases, with 15 bases lying between them. This CDR3 contains 16 residues. Germline CDR1 is SGDLS and CDR2 is YYNGEE. The CDR3 protein is CASSVGELGIHNEQFF. CDR3 coding DNA: TGTGCCAGCAGCGTAGGGGAATTAGGCATCCACAATGAGCAGTTCTTC.

This clonotype was picked up many times. The rearrangement uses TRBV11-3 and TRBJ2-1; 7 bases fit TRBD1. CDR3 size: 15 residues. Trimming took 5 bases from V and 2 from J; bases not matched to a gene: 6. Germline assignment: CDR1 SGHNT and CDR2 YENEEA. The DNA for the CDR3 is TGTGCCAGCAGCCCTCCAGGGGGTCCCTACAATGAGCAGTTCTTC. Its protein product is CASSPPGGPYNEQFF.

At least ten counts were recorded for this clonotype. The V and J genes are TRBV11-1 and TRBJ1-2; perhaps TRBD1 as D (6 bases). Germline-derived CDR1 and CDR2 are SGHAT and FQDESV (reference sequence). This CDR3 spans 15 amino acids. V dropped 2 bases and J dropped 0 bases, with 10 bases sitting between them. This CDR3 is CASSLIAGANYGYTF. The DNA for the CDR3 is TGTGCCAGCAGCTTAATCGCAGGGGCTAACTATGGCTACACCTTC. The variable domain in full, with the rest retrieved from reference TRBV11-1 and TRBJ1-2, is EAEVAQSPRYKITEKSQAVAFWCDPISGHATLYWYRQILGQGPELLVQFQDESVVDDSQLPKDRFSAERLKGVDSTLKIQPAELGDSAMYLCASSLIAGANYGYTFGSGTRLTVV.

The chain links TRBV15 to TRBJ2-1, with a possible D match to TRBD2 (5 bases). Germline V gives CDR1 LNHNV, CDR2 YYDKDF (reference sequence). This CDR3 contains 13 residues. Deletions cut 5 bases from V and 14 bases from J, with 19 bases between. The CDR3 reads CATSSRRGTREFF. The CDR3 bases are TGTGCCACCAGCTCCCGTCGGGGAACGAGGGAGTTCTTC.

The chain combines TRBV12-3 or TRBV12-4 with TRBJ1-4; D ambiguous. The CDR3 totals 14 residues. V lost 6 bases to trimming and J lost 5 bases, with 13 bases between them. DNA for the CDR3: TGTGCCAGCAGCCCCCGGGCGGCGAATGAAAAACTGTTTTTT. Translated: CASSPRAANEKLFF.